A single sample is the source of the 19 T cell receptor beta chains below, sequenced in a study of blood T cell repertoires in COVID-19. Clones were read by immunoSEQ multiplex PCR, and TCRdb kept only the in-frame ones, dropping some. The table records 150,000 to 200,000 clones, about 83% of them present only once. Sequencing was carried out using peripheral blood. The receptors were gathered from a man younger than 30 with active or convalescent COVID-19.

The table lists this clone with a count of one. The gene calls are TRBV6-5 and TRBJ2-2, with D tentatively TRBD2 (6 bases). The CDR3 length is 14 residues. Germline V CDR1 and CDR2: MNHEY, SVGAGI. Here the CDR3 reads CVSLAYPGTGELFF. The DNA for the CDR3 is TGTGTCAGTCTAGCGTATCCGGGGACCGGGGAGCTGTTTTTT.

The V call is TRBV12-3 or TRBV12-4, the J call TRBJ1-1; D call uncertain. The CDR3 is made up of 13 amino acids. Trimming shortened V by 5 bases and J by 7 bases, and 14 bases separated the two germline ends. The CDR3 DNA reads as TGTGCCAGCAGTCCCACCCCCACCTATGAAGCTTTCTTT. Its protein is CASSPTPTYEAFF.

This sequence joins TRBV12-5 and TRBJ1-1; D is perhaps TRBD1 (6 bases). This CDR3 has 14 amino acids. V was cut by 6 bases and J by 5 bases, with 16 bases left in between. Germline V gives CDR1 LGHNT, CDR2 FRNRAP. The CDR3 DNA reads TGTGCTAGTGGCCCCGGAGGGGGGGGGACTGAAGCTTTCTTT. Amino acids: CASGPGGGGTEAFF.

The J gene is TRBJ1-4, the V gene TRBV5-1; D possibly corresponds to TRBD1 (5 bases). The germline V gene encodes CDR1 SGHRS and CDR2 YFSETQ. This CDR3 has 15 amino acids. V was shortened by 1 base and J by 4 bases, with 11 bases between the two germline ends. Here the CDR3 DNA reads TGCGCCAGCAGCTTGAATTGGGGGGATAATGAAAAACTGTTTTTT. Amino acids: CASSLNWGDNEKLFF. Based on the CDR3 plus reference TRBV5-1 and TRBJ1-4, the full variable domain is KAGVTQTPRYLIKTRGQQVTLSCSPISGHRSVSWYQQTPGQGLQFLFEYFSETQRNKGNFPGRFSGRQFSNSRSEMNVSTLELGDSALYLCASSLNWGDNEKLFFGSGTQLSVL.

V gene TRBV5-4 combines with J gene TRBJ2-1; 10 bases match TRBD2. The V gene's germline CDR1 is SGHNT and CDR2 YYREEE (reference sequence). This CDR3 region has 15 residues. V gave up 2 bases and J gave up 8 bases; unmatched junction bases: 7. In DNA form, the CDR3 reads TGTGCCAGCAGCTTTATTCTAGCGGGAGTCTATGAGCAGTTCTTC. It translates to CASSFILAGVYEQFF.

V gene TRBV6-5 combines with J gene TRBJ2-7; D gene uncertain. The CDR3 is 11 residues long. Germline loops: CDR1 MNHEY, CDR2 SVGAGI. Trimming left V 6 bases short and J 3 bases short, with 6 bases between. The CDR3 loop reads CASSPNYEQYF. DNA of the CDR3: TGTGCCAGCAGCCCCAACTACGAGCAGTACTTC.

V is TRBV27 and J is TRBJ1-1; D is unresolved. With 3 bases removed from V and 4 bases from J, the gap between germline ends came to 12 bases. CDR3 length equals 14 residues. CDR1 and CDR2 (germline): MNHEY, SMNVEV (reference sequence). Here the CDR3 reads CASSLRGGGTEAFF. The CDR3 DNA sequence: TGTGCCAGCAGTTTGAGAGGAGGAGGCACTGAAGCTTTCTTT.

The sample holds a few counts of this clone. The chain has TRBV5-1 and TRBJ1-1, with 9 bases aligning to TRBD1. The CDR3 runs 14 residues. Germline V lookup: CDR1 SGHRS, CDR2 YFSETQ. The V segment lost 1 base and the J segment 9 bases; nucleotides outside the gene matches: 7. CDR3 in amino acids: CASSLTGGVGQAFF. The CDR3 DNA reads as TGCGCCAGCAGCTTGACAGGGGGCGTTGGCCAAGCTTTCTTT.

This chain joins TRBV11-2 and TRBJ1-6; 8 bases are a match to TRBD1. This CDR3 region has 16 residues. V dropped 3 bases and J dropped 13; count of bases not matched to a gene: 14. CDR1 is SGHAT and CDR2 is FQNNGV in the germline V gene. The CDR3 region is CASSLIGQGARRPLHF. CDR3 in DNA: TGTGCCAGCAGCTTGATCGGACAGGGAGCTAGGAGGCCCCTCCACTTT.

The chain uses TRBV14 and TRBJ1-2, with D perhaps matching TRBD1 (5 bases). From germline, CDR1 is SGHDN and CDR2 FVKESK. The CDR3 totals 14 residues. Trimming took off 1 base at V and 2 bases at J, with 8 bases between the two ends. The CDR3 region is CASSQVGANYGYTF. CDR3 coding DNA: TGTGCCAGCAGCCAAGTAGGGGCGAACTATGGCTACACCTTC.

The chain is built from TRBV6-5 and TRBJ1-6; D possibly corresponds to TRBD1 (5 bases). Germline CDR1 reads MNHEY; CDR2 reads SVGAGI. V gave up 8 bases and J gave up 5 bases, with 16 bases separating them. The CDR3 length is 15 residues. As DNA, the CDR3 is TGTGCCAGCCTGGGTTGGGGCGTTGATAATTCACCCCTCCACTTT. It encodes CASLGWGVDNSPLHF.

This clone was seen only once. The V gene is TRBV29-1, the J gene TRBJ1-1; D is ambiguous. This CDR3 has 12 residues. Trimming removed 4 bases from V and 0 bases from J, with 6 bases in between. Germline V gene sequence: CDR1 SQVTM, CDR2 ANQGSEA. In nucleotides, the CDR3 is TGCAGCGTTGTCTTGTTGAACACTGAAGCTTTCTTT. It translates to CSVVLLNTEAFF.

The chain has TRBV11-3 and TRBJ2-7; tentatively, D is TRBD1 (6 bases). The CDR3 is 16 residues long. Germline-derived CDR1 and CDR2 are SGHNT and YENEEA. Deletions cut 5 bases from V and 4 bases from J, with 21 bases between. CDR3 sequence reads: CASSLRGSPRGYEQYF. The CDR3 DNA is TGTGCCAGCAGCCTCAGGGGCAGCCCGAGGGGATACGAGCAGTACTTC.

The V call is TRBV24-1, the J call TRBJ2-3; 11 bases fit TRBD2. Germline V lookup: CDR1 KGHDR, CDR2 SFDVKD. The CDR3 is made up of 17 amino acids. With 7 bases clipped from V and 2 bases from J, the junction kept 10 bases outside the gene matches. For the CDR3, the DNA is TGTGCCACCAGCCTTAACCGACTAGCGGGGCCCACAGATACGCAGTATTTT. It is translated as CATSLNRLAGPTDTQYF.

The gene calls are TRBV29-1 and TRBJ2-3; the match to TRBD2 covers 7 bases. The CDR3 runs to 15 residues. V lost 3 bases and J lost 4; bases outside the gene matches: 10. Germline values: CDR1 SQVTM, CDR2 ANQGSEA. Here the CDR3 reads CSVDGLGGSPDTQYF. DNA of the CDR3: TGCAGCGTTGACGGCTTGGGGGGGTCCCCAGATACGCAGTATTTT.

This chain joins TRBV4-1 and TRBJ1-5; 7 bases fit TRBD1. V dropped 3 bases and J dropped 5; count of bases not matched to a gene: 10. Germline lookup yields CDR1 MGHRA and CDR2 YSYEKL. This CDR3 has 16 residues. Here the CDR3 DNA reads TGCGCCAGCAGCCAGGGGCCCTCAGGGGGTGATCAGCCCCAGCATTTT. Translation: CASSQGPSGGDQPQHF.

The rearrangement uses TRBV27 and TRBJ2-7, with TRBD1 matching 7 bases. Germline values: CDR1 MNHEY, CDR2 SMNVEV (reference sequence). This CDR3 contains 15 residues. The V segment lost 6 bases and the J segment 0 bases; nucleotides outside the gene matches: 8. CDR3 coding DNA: TGTGCCAGCAGCCCTGACAGGGTCCGCTCCTACGAGCAGTACTTC. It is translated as CASSPDRVRSYEQYF.

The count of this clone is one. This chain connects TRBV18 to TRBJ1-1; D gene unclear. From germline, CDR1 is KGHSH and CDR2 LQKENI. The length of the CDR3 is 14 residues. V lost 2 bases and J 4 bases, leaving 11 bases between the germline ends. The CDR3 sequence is CASSPSTVVTEAFF. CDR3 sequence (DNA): TGTGCCAGCTCACCAAGTACGGTAGTCACTGAAGCTTTCTTT.

CDR3 in DNA: TGTGCCAGCAGCTCCAGGGCGTGGGACACTGAAGCTTTCTTT. The encoded protein is CASSSRAWDTEAFF. The rearrangement links TRBV11-2 to TRBJ1-1, with a possible D match to TRBD1 (5 bases). The CDR3 spans 14 residues. Germline loops: CDR1 SGHAT, CDR2 FQNNGV. Trimming stripped 4 bases from V and 3 bases from J, with 12 bases between.